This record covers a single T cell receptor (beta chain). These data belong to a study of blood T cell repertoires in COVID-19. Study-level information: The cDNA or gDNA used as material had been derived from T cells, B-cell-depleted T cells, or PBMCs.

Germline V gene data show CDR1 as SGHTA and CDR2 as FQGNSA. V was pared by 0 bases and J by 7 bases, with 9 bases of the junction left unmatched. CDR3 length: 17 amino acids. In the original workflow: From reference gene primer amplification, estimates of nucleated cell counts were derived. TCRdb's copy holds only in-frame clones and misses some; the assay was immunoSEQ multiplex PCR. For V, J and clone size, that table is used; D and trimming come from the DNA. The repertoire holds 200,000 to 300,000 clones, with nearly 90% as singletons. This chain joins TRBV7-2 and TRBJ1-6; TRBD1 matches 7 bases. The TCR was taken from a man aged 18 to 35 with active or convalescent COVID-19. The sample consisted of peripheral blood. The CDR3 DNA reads TGTGCCAGCAGCTTAGCTGGAACAGGGGCAAACAATTCACCCCTCCACTTT. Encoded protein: CASSLAGTGANNSPLHF.